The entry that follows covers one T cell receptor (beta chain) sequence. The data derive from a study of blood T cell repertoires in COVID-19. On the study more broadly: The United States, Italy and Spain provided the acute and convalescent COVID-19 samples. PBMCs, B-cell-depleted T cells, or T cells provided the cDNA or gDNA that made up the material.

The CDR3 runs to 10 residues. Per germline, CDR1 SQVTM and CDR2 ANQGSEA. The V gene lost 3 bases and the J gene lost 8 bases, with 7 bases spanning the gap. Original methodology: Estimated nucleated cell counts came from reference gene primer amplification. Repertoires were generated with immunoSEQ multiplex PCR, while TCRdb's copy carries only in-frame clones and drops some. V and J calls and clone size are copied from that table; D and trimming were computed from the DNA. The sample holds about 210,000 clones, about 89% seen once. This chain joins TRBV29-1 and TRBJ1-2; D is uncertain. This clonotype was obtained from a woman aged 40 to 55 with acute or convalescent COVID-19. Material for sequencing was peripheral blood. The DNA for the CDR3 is TGCAGCGTTGATCAGGCGGGCTACACCTTC. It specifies CSVDQAGYTF.